The clone carrying this T cell receptor (beta chain) was detected only a few times. The germline V gene encodes CDR1 GTSNPN and CDR2 SVGIG (reference sequence). Trimming took 1 base from V and 1 from J, leaving 14 bases between them. The CDR3 consists of 17 residues. Time point: sample taken at primary tumor resection. The entry originates in a study of spatial heterogeneity in lung cancer. MiXCR, applied by TCRdb to the 5' RACE reads, yields one record per CDR3 protein. The table has tens of thousands of distinct CDR3 sequences, about 7% seen once. This specimen consisted of PBMCs, obtained at surgery. The rearrangement uses TRBV30 and TRBJ2-6; no reliable D call. This clonotype was obtained from a female donor with early-stage non-small cell lung cancer. The CDR3 is CAWSASWYSSGANVLTF. CDR3 coding DNA: TGTGCCTGGAGTGCCAGTTGGTACTCTTCTGGGGCCAACGTCCTGACTTTC.